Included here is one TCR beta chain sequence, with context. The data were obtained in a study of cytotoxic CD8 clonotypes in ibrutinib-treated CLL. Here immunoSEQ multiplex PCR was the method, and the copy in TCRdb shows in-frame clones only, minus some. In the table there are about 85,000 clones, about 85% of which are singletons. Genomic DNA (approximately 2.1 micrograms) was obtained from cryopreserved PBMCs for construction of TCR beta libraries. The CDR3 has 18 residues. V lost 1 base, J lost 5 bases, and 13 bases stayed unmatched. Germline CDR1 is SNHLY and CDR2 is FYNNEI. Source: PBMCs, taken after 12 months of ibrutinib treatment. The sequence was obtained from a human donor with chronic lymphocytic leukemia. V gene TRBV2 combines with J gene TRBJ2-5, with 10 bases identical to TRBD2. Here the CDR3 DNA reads TGTGCCAGCAGTGAAGGCCCACCCACTAGCGGGGTGGGCGAGACCCAGTACTTC. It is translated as CASSEGPPTSGVGETQYF.